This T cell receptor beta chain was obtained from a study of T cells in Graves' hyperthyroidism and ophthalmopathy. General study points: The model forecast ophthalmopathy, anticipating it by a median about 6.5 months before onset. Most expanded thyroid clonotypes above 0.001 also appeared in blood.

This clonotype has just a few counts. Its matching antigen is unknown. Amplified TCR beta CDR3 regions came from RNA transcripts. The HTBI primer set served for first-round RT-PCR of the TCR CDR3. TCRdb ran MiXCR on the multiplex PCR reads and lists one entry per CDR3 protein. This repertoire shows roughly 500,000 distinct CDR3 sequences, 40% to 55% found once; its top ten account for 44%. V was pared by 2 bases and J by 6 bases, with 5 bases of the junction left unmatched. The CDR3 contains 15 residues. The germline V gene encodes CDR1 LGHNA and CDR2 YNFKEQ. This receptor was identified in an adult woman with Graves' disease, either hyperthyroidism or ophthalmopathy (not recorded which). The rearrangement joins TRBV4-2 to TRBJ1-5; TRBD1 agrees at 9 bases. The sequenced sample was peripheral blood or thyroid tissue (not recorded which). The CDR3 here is CASSQQGQGIQPQHF. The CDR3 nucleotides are TGTGCCAGCAGCCAACAGGGACAGGGTATTCAGCCCCAGCATTTT.